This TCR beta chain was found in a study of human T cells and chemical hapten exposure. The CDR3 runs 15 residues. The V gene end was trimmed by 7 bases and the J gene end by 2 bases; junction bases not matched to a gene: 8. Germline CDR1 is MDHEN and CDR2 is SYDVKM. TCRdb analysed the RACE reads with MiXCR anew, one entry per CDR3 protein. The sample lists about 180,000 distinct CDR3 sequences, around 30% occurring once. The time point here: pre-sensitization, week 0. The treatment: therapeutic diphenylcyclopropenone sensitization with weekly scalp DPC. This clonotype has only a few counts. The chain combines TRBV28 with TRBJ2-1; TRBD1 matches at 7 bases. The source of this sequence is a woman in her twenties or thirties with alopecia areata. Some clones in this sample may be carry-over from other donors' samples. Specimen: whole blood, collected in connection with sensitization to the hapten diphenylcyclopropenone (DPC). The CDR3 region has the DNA TGTGCCAGCAACCCGACGGGACAGCCCTACAATGAGCAGTTCTTC. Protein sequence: CASNPTGQPYNEQFF. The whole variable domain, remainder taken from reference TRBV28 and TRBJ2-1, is DVKVTQSSRYLVKRTGEKVFLECVQDMDHENMFWYRQDPGLGLRLIYFSYDVKMKEKGDIPEGYSVSREKKERFSLILESASTNQTSMYLCASNPTGQPYNEQFFGPGTRLTVL.